One sample yielded the 24 T cell receptor beta chains listed below, sequenced in a study of T cells during gluten challenge in celiac disease. Paired single-cell TRA and TRB sequences were amplified by three nested PCRs with multiplexed primers. TCRdb used MiXCR to reprocess the single-cell sequencing reads, holding one entry per CDR3 protein. The table lists roughly 400 distinct CDR3 sequences, around 48% of them singletons. Cells were tetramer-binding CD4+ effector-memory gut-homing T cells. The starting material was gluten-specific CD4+ T cells sorted from blood using tetramers, obtained at baseline or on day 6, 14 or 28 of gluten challenge (not recorded which). The receptors here all came from a male donor with celiac disease.

This chain uses TRBV30 with TRBJ2-7; D gene ambiguous. The germline gives CDR1 GTSNPN, CDR2 SVGIG (reference sequence). The CDR3 length is 13 residues. V was trimmed by 2 bases and J by 7 bases, leaving 15 bases between them. The CDR3 nucleotides are TGTGCCTGGAGTCCCGTTTCCCGCGTGGAGCAGTACTTC. Its translation: CAWSPVSRVEQYF.

The V gene is TRBV28, the J gene TRBJ2-2; no definite D call. Trimming removed 5 bases from V and 2 bases from J, with 6 bases in between. Germline loops: CDR1 MDHEN, CDR2 SYDVKM. The CDR3 runs to 13 residues. The CDR3 here is CASSLTNTGELFF. The DNA for the CDR3 is TGTGCCAGCAGTCTCACTAACACCGGGGAGCTGTTTTTT.

This clonotype is labeled as large. The chain employs TRBV20-1 and TRBJ2-1, with TRBD2 matching over 9 bases. The CDR3 contains 13 residues. The germline CDR1 and CDR2 sequences are DFQATT and SNEGSKA (reference sequence). V gave up 3 bases and J gave up 10 bases; unmatched junction bases: 7. CDR3 residues: CSASGGGAWEQFF. The CDR3 bases are TGCAGTGCTAGTGGCGGGGGGGCCTGGGAGCAGTTCTTC.

The chain joins TRBV20-1 to TRBJ2-5, with no clear D. The CDR3 is 13 residues long. Trimming shortened V by 6 bases and J by 5 bases, and 16 bases separated the two germline ends. CDR1 DFQATT and CDR2 SNEGSKA come from the germline V gene (reference sequence). As DNA, the CDR3 is TGCAGTGCCGCCCGCCAGCTAGGGGAGACCCAGTACTTC. It specifies CSAARQLGETQYF.

By share, this clonotype ranks as large. This sequence joins TRBV24-1 and TRBJ2-7; possibly TRBD2 for D (6 bases). The germline V gene encodes CDR1 KGHDR and CDR2 SFDVKD. The CDR3 extends over 18 amino acids. V lost 4 bases to trimming and J lost 5 bases, with 26 bases between them. CDR3 nucleotide sequence: TGTGCCACCAGTGACCCCCGGGGCAGGTCCCCGGGAGATGACGAGCAGTACTTC. It codes for CATSDPRGRSPGDDEQYF.

This clonotype came up once. The rearrangement joins TRBV7-6 to TRBJ2-1; D remains unclear. The CDR3 is 13 amino acids. Germline CDR1 reads SGHVS; CDR2 reads FNYEAQ. V was trimmed by 3 bases and J by 3 bases, leaving 6 bases between them. The DNA for the CDR3 is TGTGCCAGCAGCTTCGGCGGCTACAATGAGCAGTTCTTC. Its translation: CASSFGGYNEQFF. The variable domain in full, completed from reference TRBV7-6 and TRBJ2-1, reads GAGVSQSPRYKVTKRGQDVALRCDPISGHVSLYWYRQALGQGPEFLTYFNYEAQQDKSGLPNDRFSAERPEGSISTLTIQRTEQRDSAMYRCASSFGGYNEQFFGPGTRLTVL.

V is TRBV5-1 and J is TRBJ1-1; D ambiguous. The CDR3 is made up of 13 amino acids. Germline V gene sequence: CDR1 SGHRS, CDR2 YFSETQ. Trimming left V 4 bases short and J 1 base short, with 8 bases between. In nucleotides, the CDR3 is TGCGCCAGCAGCATCACTCAGAACACTGAAGCTTTCTTT. It yields the protein CASSITQNTEAFF.

The J gene is TRBJ1-1, the V gene TRBV19; D is undetermined. The germline CDR1 and CDR2 sequences are LNHDA and SQIVND (reference sequence). There are 17 residues in the CDR3. The germline V and J ends were trimmed by 2 bases and 0 bases, with 16 bases remaining between them. The CDR3: CASSIPPQVALNTEAFF. CDR3 in DNA: TGTGCCAGTAGTATACCTCCGCAAGTAGCTCTGAACACTGAAGCTTTCTTT. Variable domain in full (rest from reference TRBV19 and TRBJ1-1): DGGITQSPKYLFRKEGQNVTLSCEQNLNHDAMYWYRQDPGQGLRLIYYSQIVNDFQKGDIAEGYSVSREKKESFPLTVTSAQKNPTAFYLCASSIPPQVALNTEAFFGQGTRLTVV.

This clonotype was picked up a small number of times. The chain couples TRBV7-2 to TRBJ2-5, with D possibly matching TRBD1 (5 bases). Germline CDR1 is SGHTA and CDR2 is FQGNSA. The CDR3 contains 14 residues. Trimming left V 5 bases short and J 0 bases short, with 10 bases between. Here the CDR3 DNA reads TGTGCCAGCAGCGTCAGGGTGTACCAAGAGACCCAGTACTTC. Translating gives CASSVRVYQETQYF. The full variable domain, completed using reference TRBV7-2 and TRBJ2-5, is GAGVSQSPSNKVTEKGKDVELRCDPISGHTALYWYRQSLGQGLEFLIYFQGNSAPDKSGLPSDRFSAERTGGSVSTLTIQRTQQEDSAVYLCASSVRVYQETQYFGPGTRLLVL.

This chain uses TRBV7-2 with TRBJ1-2; unclear D gene. Trimming took 0 bases from V and 0 from J, leaving 11 bases between them. The CDR3 spans 16 residues. The germline V gene encodes CDR1 SGHTA and CDR2 FQGNSA. The CDR3 nucleotides are TGTGCCAGCAGCTTAGCGGTGGGGTTACCTAACTATGGCTACACCTTC. Protein product: CASSLAVGLPNYGYTF.

The chain joins TRBV7-2 to TRBJ2-5; unclear D gene. V was pared by 7 bases and J by 4 bases, with 16 bases between. The length of the CDR3 is 14 residues. Germline values: CDR1 SGHTA, CDR2 FQGNSA. CDR3 coding DNA: TGTGCCAGCAACCCCGGCCTTTTAGGAGAGACCCAGTACTTC. Its translation is CASNPGLLGETQYF.

Worth noting for this clonotype: This may come from a read error, since a much larger clone is one base off. This chain joins TRBV19 and TRBJ1-1, with 9 bases matching TRBD1. Looked up from germline, CDR1 is LNHDA and CDR2 is SQIVND (reference sequence). The CDR3 is 16 amino acids. The CDR3 protein is CVSSATGGQMNTEAFF. The DNA for the CDR3 is TGTGTCAGTAGTGCCACAGGGGGCCAGATGAACACTGAAGCTTTCTTT.

A remark on this clonotype: Compared with germline, one end of the junction differs, possibly owing to a read error. The rearrangement joins TRBV5-6 to TRBJ2-7, with TRBD1 identical over 8 bases. The CDR3 loop spans 15 amino acids. Germline CDR1 and CDR2: SGHDT and YYEEEE. CDR3 residues: CVSSLVGGTGGEQYF. CDR3 in DNA: TGTGTCAGCAGCTTGGTGGGGGGAACAGGGGGCGAGCAGTACTTC.

This clonotype was seen a few times. The rearrangement joins TRBV20-1 to TRBJ2-5, with 7 bases fitting TRBD1. This CDR3 is 12 amino acids long. In germline, CDR1 is DFQATT, CDR2 SNEGSKA (reference sequence). The ends lost 3 bases at V and 3 bases at J; junction bases unmatched: 1. The CDR3 loop reads CSASQGEETQYF. Written as DNA, the CDR3 is TGCAGTGCTAGCCAGGGGGAAGAGACCCAGTACTTC.

The rearrangement links TRBV19 to TRBJ1-1; 11 positions agree with TRBD1. With V trimmed by 5 bases and J by 4 bases, 3 bases remained unmatched. The CDR3 contains 14 residues. Germline assignment: CDR1 LNHDA and CDR2 SQIVND (reference sequence). The CDR3 DNA reads as TGTGCCAGTAGTTTGGGACAGGGGGGCACTGAAGCTTTCTTT. It translates to CASSLGQGGTEAFF.

The chain combines TRBV7-6 with TRBJ2-7; D ambiguous. The CDR3 sequence is 16 residues long. CDR1 is SGHVS and CDR2 is FNYEAQ in the germline V gene. Trimming took 1 base from V and 2 from J, leaving 15 bases between them. The CDR3 sequence is CASSLGAQLPPYEQYF. As DNA, the CDR3 is TGTGCCAGCAGCTTAGGGGCCCAACTACCCCCCTACGAGCAGTACTTC.

The gene calls are TRBV27 and TRBJ1-6; TRBD1 might be the D (5 bases). The V gene's germline CDR1 is MNHEY and CDR2 SMNVEV (reference sequence). The germline V and J ends were trimmed by 6 bases and 6 bases, with 21 bases remaining between them. This CDR3 has 17 residues. The DNA of the CDR3 is TGTGCCAGCAGCCCGCGGCCGGTGGGGGTAACTAATTCACCCCTCCACTTT. Encoded protein: CASSPRPVGVTNSPLHF.

This clonotype is medium-sized. This sequence joins TRBV19 and TRBJ1-1, with 9 positions matching TRBD1. The CDR3 runs to 16 residues. Germline-derived CDR1 and CDR2 are LNHDA and SQIVND (reference sequence). Unmatched junction bases numbered 7, after V lost 5 bases and J lost 0 bases. The CDR3 nucleotides read TGTGCCAGTAGTGCCACAGGGGGCCAGATGAACACTGAAGCTTTCTTT. Translated: CASSATGGQMNTEAFF.

The CDR3 here is CSASGGGAREQFF. The CDR3, as DNA: TGCAGTGCTAGTGGCGGGGGGGCCCGAGAGCAGTTCTTC. J is TRBJ2-1 and V is TRBV20-1; 9 positions match TRBD2. Germline loops: CDR1 DFQATT, CDR2 SNEGSKA (reference sequence). V shed 3 bases and J 10 bases; nucleotides not matched to a gene: 7. The CDR3 is 13 residues long.

The DNA of the CDR3 is TGCAGTGCTAGAAGGGGGCGCTTTGGAGAGACCCAGTACTTC. As protein: CSARRGRFGETQYF. The rearrangement joins TRBV20-1 to TRBJ2-5; 7 bases agree with TRBD1. The CDR3 is made up of 14 amino acids. The V segment lost 2 bases and the J segment 4 bases; nucleotides outside the gene matches: 7. Germline V CDR1 and CDR2: DFQATT, SNEGSKA (reference sequence).

By its share, this clonotype is hyperexpanded. The V call is TRBV5-6, the J call TRBJ2-3; D is undetermined. V was cut by 2 bases and J by 1 base, with 11 bases left in between. The CDR3 spans 15 residues. CDR1 and CDR2 from the germline V gene are SGHDT and YYEEEE. The DNA of the CDR3 is TGTGCCAGCAGCTTCGGTCCTCCCGGCACAGATACGCAGTATTTT. Protein: CASSFGPPGTDTQYF.

By share of the sample, this clonotype is large. This chain connects TRBV2 to TRBJ1-3, with TRBD1 as a possible D gene (5 bases). CDR3 size: 16 residues. The V and J ends lost 7 bases and 0 bases respectively, with 16 bases between them. Per germline, CDR1 SNHLY and CDR2 FYNNEI. The CDR3: CASTLQTVFSGNTIYF. The CDR3 coding sequence is TGTGCCAGCACACTACAGACAGTTTTCTCTGGAAACACCATATATTTT.

The V call is TRBV7-7, the J call TRBJ2-3; D is uncertain. CDR3 length: 14 amino acids. The germline V gene has CDR1 SSHAT and CDR2 FNYEAQ (reference sequence). The ends were cut back, 5 bases at V and 6 bases at J, with 15 bases in the middle. In nucleotides, the CDR3 is TGTGCCAGCAGCCCCTTGGCGGTCGGGGATACGCAGTATTTT. This sequence encodes CASSPLAVGDTQYF.

In its sample, this clonotype was seen once. The chain combines TRBV12-3 or TRBV12-4 with TRBJ1-2; 7 nucleotides match TRBD1. Trimming took 5 bases from V and 14 from J; bases not matched to a gene: 14. The CDR3 sequence is 13 residues long. The CDR3 DNA follows: TGTGCCAGCAGTACACAGACAGAGGGGGCATTTACCTTC. Residues: CASSTQTEGAFTF.